Each of the 15 T cell receptor beta chains below was sequenced from the same sample in a study of cytomegalovirus exposure and HLA in healthy donors. TCRdb's copy holds only in-frame clones and misses some; the assay was immunoSEQ multiplex PCR. Here the sample spans roughly 280,000 clones, just over 85% being singletons. Material for sequencing was PBMCs. The source is a young woman in good health and CMV-seronegative.

The rearrangement links TRBV27 to TRBJ2-7, with a weak D call TRBD2 (7 bases). The CDR3 length is 14 residues. V lost 4 bases and J 7 bases, leaving 17 bases between the germline ends. The germline V gene has CDR1 MNHEY and CDR2 SMNVEV (reference sequence). CDR3 in amino acids: CASSSMGGAGEQYF. The CDR3 DNA follows: TGTGCCAGCAGTTCTATGGGGGGGGCCGGGGAGCAGTACTTC.

The chain has TRBV7-9 and TRBJ2-7; 9 nucleotides line up with TRBD1. This CDR3 is 15 amino acids long. CDR1 is SEHNR and CDR2 is FQNEAQ in the germline V gene (reference sequence). Unmatched junction bases numbered 12, after V lost 5 bases and J lost 7 bases. CDR3 region: CASSEPGQGLWEQYF. The CDR3 coding sequence is TGTGCCAGCAGCGAACCGGGACAGGGATTGTGGGAGCAGTACTTC.

The chain couples TRBV4-1 to TRBJ2-4, with 12 nucleotides matching TRBD2. V trimming: 4 bases; J trimming: 4 bases; junction bases outside the gene matches: 5. This CDR3 contains 16 residues. From germline, CDR1 is MGHRA and CDR2 YSYEKL. The CDR3: CASSPTSGGTKNIQYF. CDR3 bases: TGCGCCAGCAGCCCGACTAGCGGGGGAACTAAAAACATTCAGTACTTC.

CDR3 in amino acids: CASTTGTGVNTEAFF. CDR3 coding DNA: TGTGCCAGCACCACCGGGACAGGGGTGAACACTGAAGCTTTCTTT. The chain is built from TRBV27 and TRBJ1-1, with 10 nucleotides matching TRBD1. CDR1 is MNHEY, CDR2 SMNVEV, per germline (reference sequence). V dropped 7 bases and J dropped 0; count of bases not matched to a gene: 5. CDR3 length: 15 amino acids.

V gene TRBV18 combines with J gene TRBJ1-2, with D possibly matching TRBD1 (6 bases). With 5 bases removed from V and 2 bases from J, the gap between germline ends came to 9 bases. This CDR3 has 13 residues. In germline, CDR1 is KGHSH, CDR2 LQKENI. This chain's CDR3 is CASSSTGNYGYTF. The CDR3 DNA follows: TGTGCCAGCTCATCCACAGGGAACTATGGCTACACCTTC.

The chain has TRBV2 and TRBJ2-3; TRBD2 agrees at 8 bases. V was pared by 6 bases and J by 3 bases, with 5 bases of the junction left unmatched. CDR3 size: 14 residues. CDR1 SNHLY and CDR2 FYNNEI come from the germline V gene. CDR3 amino acids: CASSPGLETDTQYF. The DNA for the CDR3 is TGTGCCAGCAGCCCGGGACTAGAAACAGATACGCAGTATTTT.

The chain uses TRBV6-6 and TRBJ2-3; 9 bases line up with TRBD2. V shed 0 bases and J 7 bases; nucleotides not matched to a gene: 8. The CDR3 runs to 16 residues. Germline CDR1 and CDR2: MNHNY and SVGAGI (reference sequence). The CDR3 DNA reads TGTGCCAGCAGTTACTCGGTAGCGGGAGTAGAAAATACGCAGTATTTT. Translating it yields CASSYSVAGVENTQYF.

This clone was counted once. The chain uses TRBV13 and TRBJ2-1, with a tentative D call TRBD2 (6 bases). This CDR3 has 17 residues. V lost 2 bases to trimming and J lost 7 bases, with 21 bases between them. The V gene's germline CDR1 is PRHDT and CDR2 FYEKMQ (reference sequence). CDR3 amino acids: CASSLTPPARGGNEQFF. CDR3 bases: TGTGCCAGCAGCTTAACCCCCCCGGCGCGGGGTGGGAATGAGCAGTTCTTC.

The chain is built from TRBV6-1 and TRBJ2-7, with TRBD1 matching 8 bases. J was trimmed by 3 bases and V by 0 bases; bases with no gene match: 7. Germline CDR1 and CDR2: MNHNS and SASEGT. The CDR3 runs to 16 residues. CDR3 sequence reads: CASSEAIPGGGYEQYF. CDR3 coding DNA: TGTGCCAGCAGTGAAGCGATCCCAGGGGGCGGCTACGAGCAGTACTTC.

This clone was found a few times. The rearrangement uses TRBV7-2 and TRBJ1-6; TRBD1 is a possible D gene (5 bases). The CDR3 loop spans 16 amino acids. Germline V gives CDR1 SGHTA, CDR2 FQGNSA. V lost 7 bases and J 0 bases, leaving 13 bases between the germline ends. The CDR3 sequence: CASTHGRGSYNSPLHF. The CDR3 coding sequence is TGTGCCAGCACTCACGGGAGGGGCTCCTATAATTCACCCCTCCACTTT.

Of note for this clone: Within the sample, other DNA sequences also encode this same CDR3. The rearrangement joins TRBV7-8 to TRBJ2-1; 9 nucleotides match TRBD2. V gave up 1 base and J gave up 4 bases; unmatched junction bases: 5. Germline CDR1 SGHVS, CDR2 FQNEAQ. The CDR3 length is 16 residues. CDR3 coding DNA: TGTGCCAGCAGCTTAGGTGCTAGCGGGACTTACAATGAGCAGTTCTTC. It yields the protein CASSLGASGTYNEQFF.

The rearrangement links TRBV2 to TRBJ1-5; TRBD1 agrees at 7 bases. J was trimmed by 2 bases and V by 8 bases; bases with no gene match: 3. The CDR3 has 13 amino acids. Germline-derived CDR1 and CDR2 are SNHLY and FYNNEI. In DNA, the CDR3 is TGTGCCAGCCTTGGACAGGGCAATCAGCCCCAGCATTTT. Translation gives CASLGQGNQPQHF.

The chain has TRBV4-3 and TRBJ2-6; 9 positions match TRBD1. The CDR3 contains 18 residues. Trimming took 4 bases from V and 2 from J; bases not matched to a gene: 9. CDR1 and CDR2 from the germline V gene are LGHNA and YSLEER. For the CDR3, the DNA is TGCGCCAGCAGCCCTGGACAGGGGCTCGTTGCTGGGGCCAACGTCCTGACTTTC. Translated: CASSPGQGLVAGANVLTF.

J is TRBJ2-3 and V is TRBV12-5; maybe TRBD2 (5 bases). Deletions cut 5 bases from V and 2 bases from J, with 8 bases between. CDR3 length: 13 residues. Germline V gene sequence: CDR1 LGHNT, CDR2 FRNRAP. CDR3 sequence: CASGPGFTDTQYF. The CDR3 region has the DNA TGTGCTAGTGGTCCGGGATTCACAGATACGCAGTATTTT. Variable domain in full (rest from reference TRBV12-5 and TRBJ2-3): DARVTQTPRHKVTEMGQEVTMRCQPILGHNTVFWYRQTMMQGLELLAYFRNRAPLDDSGMPKDRFSAEMPDATLATLKIQPSEPRDSAVYFCASGPGFTDTQYFGPGTRLTVL.

This clone was found a few times. V is TRBV11-2 and J is TRBJ1-2, with 10 bases identical to TRBD1. CDR1 SGHAT and CDR2 FQNNGV come from the germline V gene. Trimming cost V 5 bases and J 3 bases; bases outside gene matches: 9. The CDR3 contains 16 residues. This CDR3 is CASSTYRDRGYYGYTF. DNA for the CDR3: TGTGCCAGCAGCACTTACCGGGACAGGGGCTACTATGGCTACACCTTC.